This T cell receptor (beta chain) was retrieved from a study of early T cells in non-severe SARS-CoV-2 infection. Overall study context: The sequenced material was bulk RNA from unsorted whole blood, and its chains were unpaired.

This clonotype was recorded many times. The antigen remains undetermined. Study-wide findings and caveats: Anti-spike CD8 specificities were favored by VDJdb matching, whose results missed private and CD4 specificities.

Tagging with unique molecular identifiers was applied to individual cDNA molecules. TCRdb ran MiXCR on the 5' RACE reads and lists one entry per CDR3 protein. The sample contains tens of thousands of distinct CDR3 sequences, 18% of which appear only once. This CDR3 has 15 amino acids. Trimming pared 6 bases from V and 0 bases from J, leaving 12 bases between. The V gene's germline CDR1 is MNHEY and CDR2 SMNVEV (reference sequence). This sequence joins TRBV27 and TRBJ2-1; D remains ambiguous. The TCR was taken from an adult who was a healthcare worker with PCR-confirmed SARS-CoV-2 infection or an uninfected control (not recorded which). The material was whole blood, obtained at baseline. CDR3 nucleotide sequence: TGTGCCAGCAGCTTAGGGCCCCTCTCCTACAATGAGCAGTTCTTC. It is translated as CASSLGPLSYNEQFF.